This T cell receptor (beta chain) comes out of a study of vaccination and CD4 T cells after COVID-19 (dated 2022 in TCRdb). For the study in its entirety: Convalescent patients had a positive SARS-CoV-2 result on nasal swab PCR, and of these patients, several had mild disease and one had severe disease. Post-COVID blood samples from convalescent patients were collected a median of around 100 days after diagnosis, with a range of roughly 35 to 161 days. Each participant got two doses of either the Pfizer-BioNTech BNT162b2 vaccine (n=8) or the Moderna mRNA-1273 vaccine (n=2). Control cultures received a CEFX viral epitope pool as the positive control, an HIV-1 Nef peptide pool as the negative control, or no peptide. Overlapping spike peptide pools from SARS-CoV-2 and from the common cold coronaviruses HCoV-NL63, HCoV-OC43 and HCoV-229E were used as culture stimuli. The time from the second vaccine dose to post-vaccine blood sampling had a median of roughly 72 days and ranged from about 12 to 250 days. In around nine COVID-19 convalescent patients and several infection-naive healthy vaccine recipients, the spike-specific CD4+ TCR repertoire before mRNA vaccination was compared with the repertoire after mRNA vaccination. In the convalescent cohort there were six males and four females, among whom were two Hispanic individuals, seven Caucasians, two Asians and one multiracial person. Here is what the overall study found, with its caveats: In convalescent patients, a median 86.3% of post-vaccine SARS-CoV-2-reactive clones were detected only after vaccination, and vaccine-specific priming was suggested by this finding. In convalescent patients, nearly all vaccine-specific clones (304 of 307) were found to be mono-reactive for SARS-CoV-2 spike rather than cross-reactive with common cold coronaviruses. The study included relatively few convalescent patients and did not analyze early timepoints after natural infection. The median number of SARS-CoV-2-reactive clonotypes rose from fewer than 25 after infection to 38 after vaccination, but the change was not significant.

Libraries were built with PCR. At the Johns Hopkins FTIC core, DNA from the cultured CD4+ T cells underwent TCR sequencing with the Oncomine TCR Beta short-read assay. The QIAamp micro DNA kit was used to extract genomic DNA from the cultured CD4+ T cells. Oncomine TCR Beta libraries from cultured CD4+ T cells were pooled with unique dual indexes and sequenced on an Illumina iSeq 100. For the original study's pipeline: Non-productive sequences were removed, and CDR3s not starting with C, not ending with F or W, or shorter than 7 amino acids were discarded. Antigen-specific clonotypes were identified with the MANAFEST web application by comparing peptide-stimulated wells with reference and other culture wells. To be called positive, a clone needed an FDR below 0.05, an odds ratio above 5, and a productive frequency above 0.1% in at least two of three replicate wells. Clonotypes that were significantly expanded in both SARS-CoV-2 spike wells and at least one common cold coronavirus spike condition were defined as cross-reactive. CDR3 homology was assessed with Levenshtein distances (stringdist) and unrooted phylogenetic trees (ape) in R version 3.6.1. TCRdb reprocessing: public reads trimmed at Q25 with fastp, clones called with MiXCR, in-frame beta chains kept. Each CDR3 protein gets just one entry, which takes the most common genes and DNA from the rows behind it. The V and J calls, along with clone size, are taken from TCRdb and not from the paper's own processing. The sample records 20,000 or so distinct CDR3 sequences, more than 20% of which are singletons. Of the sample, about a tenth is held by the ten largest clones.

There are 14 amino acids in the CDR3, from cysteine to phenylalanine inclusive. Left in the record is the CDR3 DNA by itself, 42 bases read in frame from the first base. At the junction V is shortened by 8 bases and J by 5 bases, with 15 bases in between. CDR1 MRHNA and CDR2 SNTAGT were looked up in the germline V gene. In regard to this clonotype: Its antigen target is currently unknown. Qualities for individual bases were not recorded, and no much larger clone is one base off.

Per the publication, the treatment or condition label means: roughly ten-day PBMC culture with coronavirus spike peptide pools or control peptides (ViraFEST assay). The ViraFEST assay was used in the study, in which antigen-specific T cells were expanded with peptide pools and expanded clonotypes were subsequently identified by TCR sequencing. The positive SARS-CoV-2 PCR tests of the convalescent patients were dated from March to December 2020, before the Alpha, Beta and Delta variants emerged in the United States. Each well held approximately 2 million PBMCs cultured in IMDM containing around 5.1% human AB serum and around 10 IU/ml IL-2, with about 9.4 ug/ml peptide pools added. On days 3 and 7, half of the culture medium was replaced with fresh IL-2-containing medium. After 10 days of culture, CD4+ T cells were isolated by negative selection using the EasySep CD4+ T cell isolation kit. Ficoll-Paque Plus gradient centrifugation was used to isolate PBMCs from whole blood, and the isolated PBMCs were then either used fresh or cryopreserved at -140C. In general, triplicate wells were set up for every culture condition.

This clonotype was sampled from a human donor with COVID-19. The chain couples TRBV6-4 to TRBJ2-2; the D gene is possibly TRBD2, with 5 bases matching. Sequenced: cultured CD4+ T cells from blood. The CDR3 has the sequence CASSPSPGTGELFF. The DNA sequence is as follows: TGTGCCAGCTCCCCTAGCCCGGGGACCGGGGAGCTGTTTTTT.